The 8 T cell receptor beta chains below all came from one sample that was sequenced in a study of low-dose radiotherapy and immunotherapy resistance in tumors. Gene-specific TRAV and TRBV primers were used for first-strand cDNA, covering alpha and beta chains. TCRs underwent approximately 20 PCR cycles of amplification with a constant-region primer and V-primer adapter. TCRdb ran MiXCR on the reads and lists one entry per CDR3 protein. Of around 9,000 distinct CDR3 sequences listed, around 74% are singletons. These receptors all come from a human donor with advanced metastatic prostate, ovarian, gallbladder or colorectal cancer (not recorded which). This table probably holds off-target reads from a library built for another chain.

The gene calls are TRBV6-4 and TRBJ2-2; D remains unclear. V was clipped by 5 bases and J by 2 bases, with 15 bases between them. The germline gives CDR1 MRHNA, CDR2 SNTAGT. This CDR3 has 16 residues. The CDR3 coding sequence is TGTGCCAGCAGTCGAGACGGACCCCCTAACACCGGGGAGCTGTTTTTT. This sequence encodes CASSRDGPPNTGELFF.

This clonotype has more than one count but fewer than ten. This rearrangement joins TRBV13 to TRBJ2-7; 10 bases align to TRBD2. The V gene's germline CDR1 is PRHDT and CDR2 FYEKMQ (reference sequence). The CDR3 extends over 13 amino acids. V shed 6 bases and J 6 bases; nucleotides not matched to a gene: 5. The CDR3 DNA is TGTGCCAGCAGGGAGGGACTAGCGAGCGAGCAGTACTTC. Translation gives CASREGLASEQYF.

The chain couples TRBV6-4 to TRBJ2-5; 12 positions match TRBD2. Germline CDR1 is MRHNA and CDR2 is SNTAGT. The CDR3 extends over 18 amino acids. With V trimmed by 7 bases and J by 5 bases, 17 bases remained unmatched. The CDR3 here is CASNGLAGTMLIRETQYF. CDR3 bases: TGTGCCAGCAACGGACTAGCGGGAACCATGCTTATTCGCGAGACCCAGTACTTC.

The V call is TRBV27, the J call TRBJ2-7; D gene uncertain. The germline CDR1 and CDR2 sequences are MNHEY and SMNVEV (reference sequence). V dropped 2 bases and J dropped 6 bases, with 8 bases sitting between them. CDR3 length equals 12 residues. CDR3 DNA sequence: TGTGCCAGCAGTTTAACGGCACGCGAGCAGTACTTC. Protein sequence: CASSLTAREQYF.

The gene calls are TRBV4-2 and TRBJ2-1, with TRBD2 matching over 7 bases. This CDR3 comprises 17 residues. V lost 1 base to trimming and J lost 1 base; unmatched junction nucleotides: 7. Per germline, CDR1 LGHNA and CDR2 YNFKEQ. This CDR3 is CASSQAGGSGSYNEQFF. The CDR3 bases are TGTGCCAGCAGCCAAGCCGGCGGGAGTGGGTCCTACAATGAGCAGTTCTTC.

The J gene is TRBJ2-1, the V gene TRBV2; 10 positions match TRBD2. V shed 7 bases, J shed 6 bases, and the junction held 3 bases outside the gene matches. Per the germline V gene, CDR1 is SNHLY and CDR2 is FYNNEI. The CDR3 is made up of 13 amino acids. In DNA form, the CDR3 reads TGTGCCAGCAAGCGGGAGGGGCTCAATGAGCAGTTCTTC. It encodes CASKREGLNEQFF. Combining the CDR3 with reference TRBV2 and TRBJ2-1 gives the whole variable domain EPEVTQTPSHQVTQMGQEVILRCVPISNHLYFYWYRQILGQKVEFLVSFYNNEISEKSEIFDDQFSVERPDGSNFTLKIRSTKLEDSAMYFCASKREGLNEQFFGPGTRLTVL.

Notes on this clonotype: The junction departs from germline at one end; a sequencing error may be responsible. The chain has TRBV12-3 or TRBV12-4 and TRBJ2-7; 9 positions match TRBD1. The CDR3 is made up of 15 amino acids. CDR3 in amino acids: CVSSRSGTGIYEQYF. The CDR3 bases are TGTGTCAGCAGCCGATCCGGGACAGGGATTTACGAGCAGTACTTC.

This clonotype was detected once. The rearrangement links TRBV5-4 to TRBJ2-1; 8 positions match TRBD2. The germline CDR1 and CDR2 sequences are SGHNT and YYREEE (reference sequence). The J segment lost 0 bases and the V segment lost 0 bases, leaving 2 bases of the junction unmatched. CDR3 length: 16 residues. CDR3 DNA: TGTGCCAGCAGCTTGGGCGGGAGGAGCTCCTACAATGAGCAGTTCTTC. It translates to CASSLGGRSSYNEQFF. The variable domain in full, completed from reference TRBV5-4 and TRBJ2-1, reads ETGVTQSPTHLIKTRGQQVTLRCSSQSGHNTVSWYQQALGQGPQFIFQYYREEENGRGNFPPRFSGLQFPNYSSELNVNALELDDSALYLCASSLGGRSSYNEQFFGPGTRLTVL.